This T cell receptor beta chain emerged from a study of cytotoxic CD8 clonotypes in ibrutinib-treated CLL. CDR3 length equals 19 residues. V lost 2 bases and J lost 8; bases outside the gene matches: 19. In germline, CDR1 is LNHNV, CDR2 YYDKDF (reference sequence). Sequencing sought depths of 1 in 200,000 to 1 in 1 million T cells. The repertoire was sequenced with immunoSEQ multiplex PCR; TCRdb's copy has only in-frame clones and lacks some. The sample has about 160,000 clones, about four fifths seen once; the top ten hold roughly 4.6%. The sample in question was PBMCs, obtained after 24 months of ibrutinib treatment. The chain has TRBV15 and TRBJ2-7, with 12 bases that match TRBD1. The receptor's source is a human donor with chronic lymphocytic leukemia. CDR3 residues: CATSRPISAGTGGGYKQYF. The CDR3 nucleotides are TGTGCCACCAGCAGACCGATCAGCGCCGGGACAGGGGGCGGGTACAAGCAGTACTTC.